This T cell receptor beta chain was sequenced in a study of regulatory T cells in long-lasting Graves disease. General study findings and limits: The persistent group shared fewer than 3,500 public clonotypes, more than the approximately 970 shared by new patients.

Time point indicated: newly diagnosed GD, antithyroid drugs for less than 3 months. Following extraction of RNA from PBMCs, that RNA was used to make the TCR library. Building the TCR beta libraries relied on iRepertoire HTBI primers, and CDR3 regions underwent Arm-PCR. TCRdb analysed the multiplex PCR reads with MiXCR anew, one entry per CDR3 protein. Of 400,000 to 550,000 distinct CDR3 sequences listed, about 15% are singletons. This clonotype came up many times. The antigen remains unidentified. The CDR3 is 15 amino acids. V was cut by 6 bases and J by 0 bases, with 13 bases left in between. Germline CDR1 SGHVS, CDR2 FQNEAQ. The same sample was also used in a study of T cells in Graves' hyperthyroidism and ophthalmopathy. That paper adds: Patients aged 18 to 65 had newly diagnosed hyperthyroidism that had lasted under 2 months. On the basis of clinical symptoms, serum thyroxine and TRAb, thyroid ultrasound and orbital computed tomography, diagnoses were made. Blood also carried most thyroid clonotypes expanded above 0.001.

This receptor was obtained from a woman aged 25 to 39 with Graves disease. The V gene is TRBV7-8, the J gene TRBJ2-3; TRBD1 is a possible D gene (6 bases). The source material was peripheral blood mononuclear cells (PBMCs), sampled at new diagnosis, from a patient treated with antithyroid drugs. The CDR3 loop is CASRDRHSSTDTQYF. The CDR3 DNA follows: TGTGCCAGCAGGGACAGACATTCTAGCACAGATACGCAGTATTTT.